Sequencing of this T cell receptor (beta chain) was carried out in a study of T-cell reconstitution after alpha-beta-depleted transplantation in children. Trimming removed 5 bases from V and 6 bases from J, with 14 bases in between. In germline, CDR1 is SGHNT, CDR2 YENEEA. The CDR3 has 13 amino acids. Library preparation (for TCRbeta) was performed with unique molecular identifiers. TCRdb redid the calling of the PCR reads with MiXCR, one entry per CDR3 protein. The sample carries a few hundred thousand distinct CDR3 sequences, roughly 9.5% recorded once. The rearrangement uses TRBV11-3 and TRBJ2-7; D unresolved. The TCR originated in a human donor who donated a stem cell graft to a child with SCID. Specimen: PBMCs from the stem cell graft donor, collected from the stem cell graft. As DNA, the CDR3 is TGTGCCAGCAGCCGTATCCTTGGTGCCGAGCAGTACTTC. Translation: CASSRILGAEQYF.